This T cell receptor (beta chain) was obtained from a study of cytomegalovirus exposure and HLA in healthy donors. Points from the study as a whole: Most of the CMV-associated TCR beta chains (in a later analysis) appeared to be HLA-restricted.

The PCR contained 60 Vbeta and 13 Jbeta primers. The data were produced by immunoSEQ multiplex PCR, yet TCRdb's version contains in-frame clones alone and is incomplete. This repertoire shows about 52,000 clones, 73% found once; its top ten account for roughly 2.9%. The V and J ends lost 4 bases and 10 bases respectively, with 20 bases between them. The CDR3 covers 15 residues. Germline assignment: CDR1 MGHRA and CDR2 YSYEKL. Donors were nominally healthy when sampled, though unrecorded immune exposures were likely. This clone appeared a few times. Antigen: not known. What was sequenced was PBMCs. The source is a man aged 18 to 30 in good health and CMV-seronegative. V gene TRBV4-1 combines with J gene TRBJ2-1; D may be TRBD2 (6 bases). Written as DNA, the CDR3 is TGCGCCAGCAGCCTTCAGCGCGGGACGGACCGGGAGCAGTTCTTC. This encodes CASSLQRGTDREQFF.